This T cell receptor (beta chain) was recorded in a study of shared clonotypes between healthy human individuals (dated by TCRdb to about 2020). Notes on the research overall: The cohort included three men and a couple of women between 18 and 49 years of age. For each donor, CD4 naive and CD4 memory were each run on three plates, CD8 naive on two plates, and CD8 memory on one plate. Each donor's leukapheresis produced roughly between roughly 0.85 and 10 billion PBMCs. To estimate repertoire size and how much clonotype sharing occurs between individuals, the study deeply sequenced the blood TCR repertoires of a handful of healthy adults. To increase sequencing depth and limit assay-specific biases, different laboratories used diverse techniques to prepare libraries and sequence TCR repertoires. What the research found in general, with its limitations: Sampling was restricted to blood, and TCR repertoires in tissue are likely to differ from TCR repertoires in blood. Larger estimated clonotype richness was generally found for naive subsets than for memory subsets. The small number of donors limited the genetic and exposure-history diversity represented. About 5% of naive CD4, around 4% of naive CD8, about 2.4% of memory CD4, and over 0.35% of memory CD8 clonotypes were shared across a handful of donors. Higher generation probabilities were observed for clonotypes shared by all four sorted-subset donors than for non-shared clonotypes. Based on pairwise subsampling, the degree of clonotype sharing among donors was expected to be affected by sequencing depth. Even with the large sequencing depth, rarefaction of the sorted-subset datasets indicated that sequencing was incomplete.

The donors were healthy, HIV-negative adults who had no recently reported acute infections or vaccinations. Only Caucasian adults living in Nashville, Tennessee, USA were represented among the donors. CD4+ T cells were enriched through magnetic negative selection, after which naive cells were positively selected on CD45RA and the remaining negative fraction served as the memory subset. Blood was obtained by leukapheresis, after which PBMCs were separated by Ficoll-Histopaque density gradient centrifugation and cryopreserved in liquid nitrogen vapor phase. Purity and quantity of every magnetically sorted T cell population were checked by analytical flow cytometry. From each sorted fraction, genomic DNA was isolated and quantified by UV absorbance on a Nanodrop 2000c. Trimming leaves V shorter by 6 bases and J shorter by 0 bases, with the junction holding 2 bases beyond the gene matches. Including cysteine and phenylalanine, the CDR3 has 12 amino acids. Solely the CDR3 DNA is kept, with 36 bases framed from the first base. CDR1 and CDR2 (SQVTM, ANQGSEA) derive from the germline V gene.

Using the deep immunoSEQ assay, TCR CDR3 regions were amplified from genomic DNA by multiplex PCR. For each cell subset, the extracted genomic DNA was distributed evenly across all wells of several immunoSEQ 96-well plates, and each plate served as one replicate. For sorted subsets, each replicate PCR was loaded with about 0.2 ug genomic DNA, equivalent to 30,000 or so T cell genomes. Purified libraries were measured with a Qubit 3.0 fluorometer, size-checked on a Bioanalyzer 2100, and measured again with the KAPA Library Quantification kit. A separate single-read 150-cycle Illumina NextSeq 550 flow cell was used to sequence each immunoSEQ 96-well plate. Processing in the source paper ran as follows. Because the immunoSEQ output included only junctional sequences and no quality scores, the filtering could not be the same as the filtering used for full-length reads. Sequences were annotated with PyIR, a Python wrapper for IgBLAST v1.9, and V/J genes and CDR3 were assigned using IMGT germline references. Reads with weak V/J assignments (E-value above 1e-6), missing CDR3, stop codons, out-of-frame junctions, or ambiguous translated residues were removed. A V3J clonotype was defined by an identical inferred V gene, J gene, and CDR3 amino acid sequence. To compute the percentage overlap between repertoires, the number of shared unique clonotypes was divided by the size of the smaller repertoire. Three approaches were used to assess repertoire richness: RTK rarefaction, the Chao1 estimator, and Recon v2.1 estimates of unobserved clonotypes. Generation probabilities for all TCRbeta clonotypes obtained by the gDNA method from several donors were computed using OLGA. The table was pulled from immuneACCESS by TCRdb, which kept in-frame rearrangements only. Such tables lose some clones; where checked, under half of the loss comes from unresolved V genes, and the rest has no known cause. V and J calls and clone size are as listed in that table; D and trimming were resolved from the DNA. A total of about 770,000 clones appear in this sample, 55% to 80% of them only once. The ten biggest clones cover more than 1.5% of the sample.

Worth noting for this clone: What antigen it recognizes has not been identified. Base qualities are missing; no much larger clone stands one base away.

The sample was memory CD4+ T cells sorted from blood. Read against the paper, the sample's cell subset or site label means: CD45RA-negative fraction. The sequence is built from TRBV29-1 and TRBJ2-7, and 7 junctional nucleotides match TRBD2. The origin of this receptor is a woman younger than 45 in good health. Here the CDR3 is given as CSVGLGSYEQYF. The DNA sequence is as follows: TGCAGCGTCGGACTAGGCTCCTACGAGCAGTACTTC.